This T cell receptor (beta chain) was retrieved from a study of OX40 agonist ivuxolimab in advanced cancers. Study context: Given to patients was ivuxolimab, an agonistic anti-OX40 (CD134) antibody.

Measured with immunoSEQ multiplex PCR; TCRdb has only the in-frame clones, and not every one. The sample has 50,000 to 70,000 clones; around four fifths are singletons. As for this clone: No antigen is known for it.

Notes on the study in general: Doses of 0.1 to 3.0 mg/kg were accompanied by clonal expansion of CD4+ and CD8+ blood T cells by week 6. The 0.1-3.0 mg/kg partial responders had among the lowest clonal expansion.

Germline V gives CDR1 KGHSH, CDR2 LQKENI. The CDR3 covers 14 residues. V lost 3 bases and J 2 bases, leaving 11 bases between the germline ends. This receptor was identified in an adult with an advanced solid tumor such as melanoma, head and neck, liver or kidney cancer. The starting material was CD4+ or CD8+ T cells sorted from blood, obtained in a trial of the OX40 agonist ivuxolimab. V usage is TRBV18 and J usage is TRBJ2-7, with D perhaps matching TRBD1 or TRBD2 (5 bases each). CDR3: CASSPEPGPYEQYF. In DNA, the CDR3 is TGTGCCAGCTCACCCGAGCCGGGGCCCTACGAGCAGTACTTC. The full variable domain, its missing parts supplied by reference TRBV18 and TRBJ2-7, is NAGVMQNPRHLVRRRGQEARLRCSPMKGHSHVYWYRQLPEEGLKFMVYLQKENIIDESGMPKERFSAEFPKEGPSILRIQQVVRGDSAAYFCASSPEPGPYEQYFGPGTRLTVT.